The 9 T cell receptor beta chains below all came from one sample that was sequenced in a study of regulatory T cells in long-lasting Graves disease. This sample's time point: newly diagnosed GD, antithyroid drugs for less than 3 months. PBMC RNA was the source of the TCR library. Library construction for TCR beta used iRepertoire HTBI primers and Arm-PCR of CDR3 regions. TCRdb re-called the multiplex PCR reads through MiXCR, storing one row per CDR3 protein. The profile shows about 420,000 distinct CDR3 sequences, about a sixth of them singletons. The same data also contributed to another study, on T cells in Graves' hyperthyroidism and ophthalmopathy.

The material was peripheral blood mononuclear cells (PBMCs), obtained at new diagnosis, from a patient treated with antithyroid drugs. These receptors were taken from a young woman with Graves disease.

The genes are TRBV7-3 and TRBJ2-1; D is undetermined. CDR3 length: 14 amino acids. V was cut by 1 base and J by 10 bases, with 14 bases left in between. Germline V CDR1 and CDR2: SGHTA, FQGTGA. The CDR3: CASSLSENSEEQFF. The CDR3 DNA follows: TGTGCCAGCAGCTTAAGTGAAAATTCGGAGGAGCAGTTCTTC.

The V and J genes are TRBV4-2 and TRBJ1-6; 8 nucleotides agree with TRBD1. With 5 bases clipped from V and 8 bases from J, the junction kept 8 bases outside the gene matches. The length of the CDR3 is 15 residues. Germline CDR1 and CDR2: LGHNA and YNFKEQ. CDR3 DNA sequence: TGTGCCAGCAGCTACCTGGACAGGGATGATTCACCCCTCCACTTT. It yields the protein CASSYLDRDDSPLHF.

This rearrangement joins TRBV6-5 to TRBJ2-1; 7 nucleotides agree with TRBD1. Germline V gene data show CDR1 as MNHEY and CDR2 as SVGAGI. The V and J ends lost 2 bases and 8 bases, in that order; junction bases with no gene match: 3. This CDR3 has 13 residues. The CDR3, as DNA: TGTGCCAGCAGTTACAGGGGGCCCGATGAGCAGTTCTTC. Its protein is CASSYRGPDEQFF.

This clonotype was seen at least ten times. The chain couples TRBV11-2 to TRBJ1-2; tentatively, D is TRBD1 (5 bases). Trimming removed 4 bases at V and 7 bases at J, with 19 bases between. Germline CDR1 SGHAT, CDR2 FQNNGV. The CDR3 covers 15 residues. CDR3 protein: CASSSLGPGQGGYTF. The CDR3 DNA sequence: TGTGCCAGCAGCTCGTTAGGACCGGGGCAAGGTGGCTACACCTTC.

This clonotype was counted only a few times. J is TRBJ2-3 and V is TRBV7-3; unclear D gene. This CDR3 region has 13 residues. From germline, CDR1 is SGHTA and CDR2 FQGTGA. Trimming shortened V by 5 bases and J by 2 bases, and 8 bases separated the two germline ends. CDR3 nucleotides: TGTGCCAGCAGCGCAACCCTCACAGATACGCAGTATTTT. Amino acid sequence: CASSATLTDTQYF.

This clonotype was found many times. V gene TRBV28 combines with J gene TRBJ2-7; D gene ambiguous. V lost 4 bases and J lost 2, with 12 bases in between. Germline CDR1 MDHEN, CDR2 SYDVKM. The CDR3 length is 14 residues. CDR3 coding DNA: TGTGCCAGCAGTTCGGATGGGGATACCTACGAGCAGTACTTC. Residues: CASSSDGDTYEQYF. Looking up the rest from reference TRBV28 and TRBJ2-7 gives the full variable domain: DVKVTQSSRYLVKRTGEKVFLECVQDMDHENMFWYRQDPGLGLRLIYFSYDVKMKEKGDIPEGYSVSREKKERFSLILESASTNQTSMYLCASSSDGDTYEQYFGPGTRLTVT.

In this sample, this clonotype turned up a few times. The CDR3 sequence: CASSLEQWGETQYF. CDR3 DNA sequence: TGTGCCAGCAGCTTAGAACAATGGGGAGAGACCCAGTACTTC. J is TRBJ2-5 and V is TRBV11-2; D unresolved. V lost 0 bases and J lost 4, with 9 bases in between. The CDR3 contains 14 residues. The germline gives CDR1 SGHAT, CDR2 FQNNGV.

The sample holds many counts of this clonotype. V is TRBV5-6 and J is TRBJ2-7; maybe TRBD2 (6 bases). In germline, CDR1 is SGHDT, CDR2 YYEEEE. With 4 bases removed from V and 4 bases from J, the gap between germline ends came to 18 bases. CDR3 length: 15 residues. The CDR3: CASSGGWEEFYEQYF. The CDR3 DNA follows: TGTGCCAGCAGCGGGGGGTGGGAGGAGTTTTACGAGCAGTACTTC.

This clonotype has just a few counts. The chain uses TRBV5-1 and TRBJ1-2; 9 bases fit TRBD1. V lost 5 bases to trimming and J lost 2 bases; unmatched junction nucleotides: 4. Germline V gene lookup returns CDR1 SGHRS and CDR2 YFSETQ. CDR3 length: 14 residues. CDR3 coding DNA: TGCGCCAGCAGGAACAGGGGGCAAAACTATGGCTACACCTTC. Protein: CASRNRGQNYGYTF.